This record covers a single T cell receptor beta chain. Its antigen remains unidentified. The CDR3 is 15 amino acids. V lost 2 bases and J lost 4; bases outside the gene matches: 6. Germline loops: CDR1 SGHTA, CDR2 FQGNSA. Patients with alopecia areata provided lesional scalp punch biopsies as well as peripheral blood. These data originate in a study of CD8+ T cells in alopecia areata. Study-wide results and limits: Researchers reported that TCR sharing among patients proved less clear than in mice, possibly HLA-linked.

RNA, once extracted, was reverse transcribed into cDNA for use as the sequencing template. The assay was immunoSEQ multiplex PCR, and TCRdb's table has in-frame clones only and misses some. The data hold about 97,000 clones, with less than 50% observed a single time. Source material: CD4+ T cells sorted from blood. The rearrangement uses TRBV7-2 and TRBJ2-5; 8 bases are a match to TRBD1. This sequence was found in a human donor with alopecia areata. The CDR3 DNA reads TGTGCCAGCAGCTTACAGGGGGCGTGGAGAGAGACCCAGTACTTC. Translating it yields CASSLQGAWRETQYF.